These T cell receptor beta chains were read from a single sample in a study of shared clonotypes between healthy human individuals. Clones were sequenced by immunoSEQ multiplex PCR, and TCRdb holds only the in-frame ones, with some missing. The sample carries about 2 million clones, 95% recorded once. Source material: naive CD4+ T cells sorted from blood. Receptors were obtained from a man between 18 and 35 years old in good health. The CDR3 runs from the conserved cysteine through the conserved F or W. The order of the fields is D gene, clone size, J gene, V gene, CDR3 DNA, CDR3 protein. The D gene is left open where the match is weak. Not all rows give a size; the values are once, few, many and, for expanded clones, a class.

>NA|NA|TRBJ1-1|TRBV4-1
TGCGCCAGCAGCCAAGGTCCAGGGAACACTGAAGCTTTCTTT
CASSQGPGNTEAFF
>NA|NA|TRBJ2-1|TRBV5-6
TGTGCCAGCAGCTTGCCGGGAGATTGGAATGAGCAGTTCTTC
CASSLPGDWNEQFF
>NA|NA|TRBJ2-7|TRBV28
TGTGCCAGCAGTTTAAGTGATCCGGGACACGGACCCTACGAGCAGTACTTC
CASSLSDPGHGPYEQYF
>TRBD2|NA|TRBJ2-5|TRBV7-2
TGTGCCAGCAGCTTAATGGCTAGCGGGACCCCAGGGGGGACCCAGTACTTC
CASSLMASGTPGGTQYF
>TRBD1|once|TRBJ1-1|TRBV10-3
TGTGCCATCAGCCTACAACCGGGACAGGGACGGACTGAAGCTTTCTTT
CAISLQPGQGRTEAFF
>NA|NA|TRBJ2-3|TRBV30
TGTGCCTGGAGTACTAGGGATACGCAGTATTTT
CAWSTRDTQYF
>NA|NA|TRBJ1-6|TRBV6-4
TGTGCCAGCAGTGACGAGGCCTATAATTCACCCCTCCACTTT
CASSDEAYNSPLHF
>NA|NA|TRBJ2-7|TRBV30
TGTGCCTGGAGGTACAGCTCCTACGAGCAGTACTTC
CAWRYSSYEQYF
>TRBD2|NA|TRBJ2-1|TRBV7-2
TGTGCCAGCAGCTTAACTAGCGGGAGAGATGAGCAGTTCTTC
CASSLTSGRDEQFF
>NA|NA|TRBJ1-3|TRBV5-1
TGCGCCAGCAGCTTGGACGGGAGCTCTGGAAACACCATATATTTT
CASSLDGSSGNTIYF
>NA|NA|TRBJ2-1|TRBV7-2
TGTGCCAGCACCACCAGTACGGGGAAGCATGAGCAGTTCTTC
CASTTSTGKHEQFF
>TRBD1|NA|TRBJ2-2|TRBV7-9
TGTGCCAGCAGGCCAACAGGGGACCCCGGGGAGCTGTTTTTT
CASRPTGDPGELFF
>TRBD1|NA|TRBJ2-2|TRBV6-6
TGTGCCAGCGGTGTCGGGACAGGGACCACCGGGGAGCTGTTTTTT
CASGVGTGTTGELFF
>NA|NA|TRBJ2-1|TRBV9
TGTGCCAGCAGCGTAGCTGGGATGAATGAGCAGTTCTTC
CASSVAGMNEQFF
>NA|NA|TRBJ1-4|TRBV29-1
TGCAGCGTTCCCCTAGGTACAGGTCCTAGGGAAAAACTGTTTTTT
CSVPLGTGPREKLFF
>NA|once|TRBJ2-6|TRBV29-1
TGCAGCGTACGAGGGGTCGCTGGGGCCAACGTCCTGACTTTC
CSVRGVAGANVLTF
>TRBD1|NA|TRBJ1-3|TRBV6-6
TGTGCCAGCAATCGACAGGGGAGCTCTGGAAACACCATATATTTT
CASNRQGSSGNTIYF
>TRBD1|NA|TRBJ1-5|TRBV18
TGTGCCAGCTCACCGACGATTTCATCCCAGGGGGGCAATCAGCCCCAGCATTTT
CASSPTISSQGGNQPQHF
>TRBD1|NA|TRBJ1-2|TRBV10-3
TGTGCCATCAGTGAGCGCGAACAACCGGGACAGGGGCGGGGTGGCTACACCTTC
CAISEREQPGQGRGGYTF
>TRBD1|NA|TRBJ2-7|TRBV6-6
TGTGCCAGCTCTTCGGGACAGGGCTACGAGCAGTACTTC
CASSSGQGYEQYF
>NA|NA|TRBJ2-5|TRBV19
TGTGCCAGTAGTATTCAGGGAAGTAGAATCGGGGCCCAGTACTTC
CASSIQGSRIGAQYF
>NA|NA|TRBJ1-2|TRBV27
TGTGCCAGCAGTATGGGGACTGTTAACTATGGCTACACCTTC
CASSMGTVNYGYTF
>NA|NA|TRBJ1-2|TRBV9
TGTGCCAGCAGCGTAGCATCCAGGGACGGCTACACCTTC
CASSVASRDGYTF
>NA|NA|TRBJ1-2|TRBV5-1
TGCGCCAGCAGCCCCTCCTCGGGACGGAATAACTATGGCTACACCTTC
CASSPSSGRNNYGYTF
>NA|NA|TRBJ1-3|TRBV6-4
TGTGCCAGTCCTCCCCGGGGGGTAGAAGGAAACACCATATATTTT
CASPPRGVEGNTIYF
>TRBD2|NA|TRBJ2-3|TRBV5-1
TGCGCCAGCAGCTCGGTAGCGGGTTCAGATACGCAGTATTTT
CASSSVAGSDTQYF
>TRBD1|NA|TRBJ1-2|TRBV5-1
TGCGCCAGCAGTTCCGACAGGGGGTACAGCTATGGCTACACCTTC
CASSSDRGYSYGYTF
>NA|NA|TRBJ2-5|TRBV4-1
TGCGCCAGCAGCCTAGCGGCACAAGAGACCCAGTACTTC
CASSLAAQETQYF
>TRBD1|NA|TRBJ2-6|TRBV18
TGTGCCAGCTCACCAAGACAGGGCTCTGGGGCCAACGTCCTGACTTTC
CASSPRQGSGANVLTF
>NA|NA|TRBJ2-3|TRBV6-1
TGTGCCAGCAGTCTCCAGCAGGTCACAGATACGCAGTATTTT
CASSLQQVTDTQYF
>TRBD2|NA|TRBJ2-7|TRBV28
TGTGCCAGCACGGGGGGGCCTTTAAGCTACGAGCAGTACTTC
CASTGGPLSYEQYF
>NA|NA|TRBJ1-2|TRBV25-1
TGTGCCAGCAGTGAGGCGGGCGGGAACTATGGCTACACCTTC
CASSEAGGNYGYTF
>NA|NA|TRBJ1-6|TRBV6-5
TGTGCCAGCAGTTACTGGGTGGGTAATTCACCCCTCCACTTT
CASSYWVGNSPLHF
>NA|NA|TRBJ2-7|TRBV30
TGTGCCTGGAGTGACATGACGGGACTTGAGGAGTACTTC
CAWSDMTGLEEYF
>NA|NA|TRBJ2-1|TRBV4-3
TGCGCCAGCAGCCAAGCCCAGGCCCCCTACAATGAGCAGTTCTTC
CASSQAQAPYNEQFF
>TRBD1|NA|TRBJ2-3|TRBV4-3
TGCGCCAGCAGCCAAGCGTGGGACAGGGTGGCAGATACGCAGTATTTT
CASSQAWDRVADTQYF
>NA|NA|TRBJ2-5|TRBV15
TGTGCCACCAGCAGAGATCAGGGCAGACTGCAAGAGACCCAGTACTTC
CATSRDQGRLQETQYF
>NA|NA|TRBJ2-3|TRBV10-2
TGCGCCAGCAGGGCTAGCCTTCAGTGGACAGATACGCAGTATTTT
CASRASLQWTDTQYF
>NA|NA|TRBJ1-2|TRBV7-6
TGTGCCAGCAGCTTACGAGGGGAAGGCTACACCTTC
CASSLRGEGYTF
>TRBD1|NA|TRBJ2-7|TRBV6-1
TGTGCCAGCAGCTCCCAACAATGGACAGGGGGGTTCTTC
CASSSQQWTGGFF
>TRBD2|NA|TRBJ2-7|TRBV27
TGTGCCAGCAGCCCCCTGGGGGGGACCTACGAGCAGTACTTC
CASSPLGGTYEQYF
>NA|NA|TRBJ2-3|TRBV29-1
TGCAGCGGAGACGGGAGCACAGATACGCAGTATTTT
CSGDGSTDTQYF
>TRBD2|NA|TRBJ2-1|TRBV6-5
TGTGCCAGCAGTTCGCTACTAGCGGGGGAATACAATGAGCAGTTCTTC
CASSSLLAGEYNEQFF
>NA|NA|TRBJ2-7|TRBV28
TGTGCCAGCAGCTGGAGGGGGTACGAGCAGTACTTC
CASSWRGYEQYF
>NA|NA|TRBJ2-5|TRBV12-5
TGTGCTAGTGGTTCCCCCAACTTGGGAAAGACCCAGTACTTC
CASGSPNLGKTQYF
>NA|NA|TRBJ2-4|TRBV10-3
TGTGCCATCAGGTCCTATCTAGGAGTGGTTGCCAAAAACATTCAGTACTTC
CAIRSYLGVVAKNIQYF
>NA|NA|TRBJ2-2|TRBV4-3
TGCGCCAGCAGCCAAGAAAGGCAGGTTAACACCGGGGAGCTGTTTTTT
CASSQERQVNTGELFF
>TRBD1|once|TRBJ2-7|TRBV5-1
TGCGCCAGCAGCTTCCGGGACAGATCCTACGAGCAGTACTTC
CASSFRDRSYEQYF
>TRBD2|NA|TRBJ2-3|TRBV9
TGTGCCAGCAGCGTTAGCGGGGGATCCACAGATACGCAGTATTTT
CASSVSGGSTDTQYF
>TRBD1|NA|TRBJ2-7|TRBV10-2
TGCGCCAGCAGTGAGTCTAACAGGGGTTTGCCCTACGAGCAGTACTTC
CASSESNRGLPYEQYF
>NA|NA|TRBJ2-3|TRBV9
TGTGCCAGCAGCCCCCGGCCTAGCGAGAACACAGATACGCAGTATTTT
CASSPRPSENTDTQYF